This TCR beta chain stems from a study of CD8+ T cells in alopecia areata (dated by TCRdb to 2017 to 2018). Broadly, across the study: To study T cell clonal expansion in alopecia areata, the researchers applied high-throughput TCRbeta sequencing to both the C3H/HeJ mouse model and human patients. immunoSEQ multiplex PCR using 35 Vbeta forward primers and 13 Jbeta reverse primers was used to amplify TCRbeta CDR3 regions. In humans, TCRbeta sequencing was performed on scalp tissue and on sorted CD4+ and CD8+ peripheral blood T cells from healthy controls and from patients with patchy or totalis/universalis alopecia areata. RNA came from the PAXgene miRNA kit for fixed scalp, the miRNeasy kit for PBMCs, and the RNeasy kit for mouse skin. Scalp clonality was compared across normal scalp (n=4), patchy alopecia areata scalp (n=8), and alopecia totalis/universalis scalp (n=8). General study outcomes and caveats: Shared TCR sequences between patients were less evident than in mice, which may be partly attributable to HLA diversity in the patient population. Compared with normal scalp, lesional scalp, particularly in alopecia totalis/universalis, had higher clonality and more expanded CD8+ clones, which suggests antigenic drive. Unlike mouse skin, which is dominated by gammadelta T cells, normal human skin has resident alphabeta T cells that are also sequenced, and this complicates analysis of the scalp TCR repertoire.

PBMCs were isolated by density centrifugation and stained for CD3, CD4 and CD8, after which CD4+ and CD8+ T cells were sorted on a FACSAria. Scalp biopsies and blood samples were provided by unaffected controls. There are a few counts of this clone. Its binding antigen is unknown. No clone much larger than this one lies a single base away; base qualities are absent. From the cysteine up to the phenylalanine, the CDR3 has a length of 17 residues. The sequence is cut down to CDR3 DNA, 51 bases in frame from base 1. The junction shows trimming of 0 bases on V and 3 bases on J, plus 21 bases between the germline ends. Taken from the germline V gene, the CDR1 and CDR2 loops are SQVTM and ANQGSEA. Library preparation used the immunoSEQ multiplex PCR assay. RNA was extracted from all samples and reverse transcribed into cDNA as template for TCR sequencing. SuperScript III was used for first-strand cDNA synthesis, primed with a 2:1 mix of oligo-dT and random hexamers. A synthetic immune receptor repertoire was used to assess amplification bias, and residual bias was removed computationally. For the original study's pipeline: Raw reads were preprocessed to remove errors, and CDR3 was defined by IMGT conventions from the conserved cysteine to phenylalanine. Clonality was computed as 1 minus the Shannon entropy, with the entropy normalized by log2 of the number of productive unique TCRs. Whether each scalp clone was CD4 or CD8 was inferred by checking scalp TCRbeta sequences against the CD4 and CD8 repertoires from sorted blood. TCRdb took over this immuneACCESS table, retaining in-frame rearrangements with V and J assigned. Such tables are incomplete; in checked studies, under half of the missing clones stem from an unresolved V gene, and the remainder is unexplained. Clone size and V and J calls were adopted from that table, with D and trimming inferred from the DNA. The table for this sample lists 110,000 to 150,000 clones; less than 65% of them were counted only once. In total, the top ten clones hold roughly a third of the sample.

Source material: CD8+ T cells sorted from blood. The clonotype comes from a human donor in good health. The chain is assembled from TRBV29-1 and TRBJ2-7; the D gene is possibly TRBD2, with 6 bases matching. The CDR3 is CSVEEEEGSGSYYEQYF. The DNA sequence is TGCAGCGTTGAAGAGGAGGAGGGGTCAGGGAGTTACTACGAGCAGTACTTC.